These T cell receptor beta chains were read from a single sample in a study of response to subunit inactivated influenza vaccine. TCRdb called the RT-PCR reads again in MiXCR, with one record for every CDR3 protein. This sample carries 500,000 to 600,000 distinct CDR3 sequences, about 12% of them seen once, and the ten largest clones take roughly 10%. Material: PBMCs from blood, obtained on the day of vaccination. The receptors shown here come from a man over 45 who received an inactivated influenza vaccine. CDR3s include the opening cysteine and the closing phenylalanine or tryptophan. The D gene is left open where the match is weak. Where a row states a size, it is once, few, many or the class of an expanded clone; other rows omit it.

v_gene	d_gene	abundance	j_gene	CDR3aa	CDR3nt
TRBV6-2/TRBV6-3	NA	few	TRBJ2-5	CASSSWTRQETQYF	TGTGCCAGCAGTTCCTGGACACGCCAAGAGACCCAGTACTTC
TRBV28	NA	NA	TRBJ2-6	CASSLYSAGANVLTF	TGTGCCAGCAGTTTATATAGCGCTGGGGCCAACGTCCTGACTTTC
TRBV14	NA	few	TRBJ2-1	CASSQALGHVTEQFF	TGTGCCAGCAGCCAAGCCCTAGGCCATGTCACTGAGCAGTTCTTC
TRBV20-1	TRBD2	few	TRBJ2-1	CSARDSGLAGGLRHYNEQFF	TGCAGTGCTAGAGATAGTGGACTAGCGGGGGGCCTTCGGCACTACAATGAGCAGTTCTTC
TRBV10-3	NA	few	TRBJ1-5	CAISEVGENQPQHF	TGTGCCATCAGTGAGGTGGGCGAAAATCAGCCCCAGCATTTT
TRBV5-6	NA	NA	TRBJ2-5	CASSLAGTDPGETQYF	TGTGCCAGCAGCTTGGCCGGGACCGACCCCGGAGAGACCCAGTACTTC
TRBV6-2/TRBV6-3	TRBD1	NA	TRBJ2-2	CASSLRGQGFGELFF	TGTGCCAGCAGTTTGCGGGGACAGGGGTTCGGGGAGCTGTTTTTT
TRBV13	TRBD1	NA	TRBJ1-2	CASSPPPGTALSNGYTF	TGTGCCAGCAGCCCGCCTCCCGGGACAGCCCTCTCTAATGGCTACACCTTC
TRBV29-1	NA	many	TRBJ1-5	CSVVDGINQPQHF	TGCAGCGTTGTGGACGGCATAAATCAGCCCCAGCATTTT
TRBV28	NA	few	TRBJ2-3	CASSNRYTDTQYF	TGTGCCAGCAGCAACCGTTACACAGATACGCAGTATTTT
TRBV7-2	NA	NA	TRBJ2-1	CASSFGLGVNEQFF	TGTGCCAGCAGCTTCGGCCTCGGGGTCAATGAGCAGTTCTTC
TRBV5-1	NA	NA	TRBJ2-7	CASSFGVAYEQYF	TGCGCCAGCAGCTTCGGGGTCGCCTACGAGCAGTACTTC
TRBV20-1	TRBD2	NA	TRBJ2-3	CSARTSGTADTQYF	TGCAGTGCTCGGACTAGCGGGACGGCGGATACGCAGTATTTT
TRBV7-8	NA	once	TRBJ2-2	CAISPGLVSGELFF	TGTGCCATCAGCCCTGGACTCGTATCCGGGGAGCTGTTTTTT
TRBV15	NA	NA	TRBJ2-1	CATRGGTDSYNEQFF	TGTGCCACCAGGGGGGGGACAGATTCCTACAATGAGCAGTTCTTC
TRBV12-3/TRBV12-4	TRBD2	many	TRBJ2-7	CASSLGTSGTEQYF	TGTGCCAGCAGTTTGGGGACTAGCGGGACCGAGCAGTACTTC
TRBV5-6	TRBD1	NA	TRBJ2-5	CASSLQGAKETQYF	TGTGCCAGCAGCTTGCAGGGGGCCAAGGAGACCCAGTACTTC
TRBV7-2	TRBD2	few	TRBJ2-2	CASSSRTSRAGELFF	TGTGCCAGCAGCTCGCGGACTAGCAGAGCCGGGGAGCTGTTTTTT
TRBV20-1	NA	few	TRBJ1-1	CSARDVIEGAFF	TGCAGTGCTAGAGACGTAATTGAAGGAGCTTTCTTT
TRBV20-1	TRBD1	NA	TRBJ1-5	CSAPQTPGQGSGYSNQPQHF	TGCAGTGCCCCTCAAACACCGGGACAGGGGAGTGGGTATAGCAATCAGCCCCAGCATTTT
TRBV6-1	NA	NA	TRBJ2-5	CASSEGRPLKETQYF	TGTGCCAGCAGTGAAGGCAGGCCTTTGAAAGAGACCCAGTACTTC
TRBV4-2	TRBD2	NA	TRBJ2-7	CASSRLAGTGGYEQYF	TGTGCCAGCAGCCGGTTAGCAGGAACCGGGGGGTACGAGCAGTACTTC